The present entry profiles one T cell receptor (beta chain) with its context. This sample is part of a study of blood T cells in healthy people across ages. This CDR3 is built from 14 residues. Trimming at V came to 5 bases and at J to 2 bases, leaving 5 bases not matched to a gene. CDR1 and CDR2 (germline): MGHRA, YSYEKL. A J-beta primer mix and a sample-barcoded 5' primer were used in a second PCR of roughly 6 to 11 cycles. TCRdb processed the 5' RACE reads anew with MiXCR; each CDR3 protein has one entry. Here the sample spans approximately 670,000 distinct CDR3 sequences, 40% to 45% being singletons.

This chain uses TRBV4-1 with TRBJ2-5, with 7 nucleotides matching TRBD1. The sequence was obtained from an elderly man in good health. The sequenced material came from blood. The CDR3 protein is CASSNSGQQETQYF. CDR3 DNA: TGCGCCAGCAGCAACTCGGGACAGCAAGAGACCCAGTACTTC.